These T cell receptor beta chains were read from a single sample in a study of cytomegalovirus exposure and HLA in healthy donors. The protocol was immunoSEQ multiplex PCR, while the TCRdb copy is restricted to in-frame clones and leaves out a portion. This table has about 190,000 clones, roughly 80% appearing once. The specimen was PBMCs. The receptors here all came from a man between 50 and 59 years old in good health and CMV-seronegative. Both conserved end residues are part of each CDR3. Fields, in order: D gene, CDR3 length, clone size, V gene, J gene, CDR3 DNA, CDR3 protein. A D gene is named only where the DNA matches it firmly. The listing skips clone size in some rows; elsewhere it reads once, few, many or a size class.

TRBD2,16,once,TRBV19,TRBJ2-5,TGTGCCAGTAGTATAGATGCGGGACTAGCAGGAGAGACCCAGTACTTC,CASSIDAGLAGETQYF
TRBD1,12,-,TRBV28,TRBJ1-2,TGTGCCAGCAGGGCCCCAGGGGGAAGCTACACCTTC,CASRAPGGSYTF
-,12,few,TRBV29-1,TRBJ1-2,TGCAGCGCGGGACAAACTAACTATGGCTACACCTTC,CSAGQTNYGYTF
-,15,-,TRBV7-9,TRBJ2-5,TGTGCCAGCAGCTTGCGTAAGGGGGTTTTTGAGACCCAGTACTTC,CASSLRKGVFETQYF
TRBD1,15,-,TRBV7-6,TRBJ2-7,TGTGCCAGCAGCCCTCGGACAGGGAAAATTGGCGAGCAGTACTTC,CASSPRTGKIGEQYF
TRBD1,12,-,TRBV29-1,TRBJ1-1,TGCAGTGGGCGACAGGGGAACACTGAAGCTTTCTTT,CSGRQGNTEAFF
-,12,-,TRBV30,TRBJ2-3,TGTGCCTGGAGTAGGGGGACAGATACGCAGTATTTT,CAWSRGTDTQYF
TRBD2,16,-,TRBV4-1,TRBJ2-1,TGCGCCAGCAGCCCCCGGCGACTAGCGGGAGGAAATGAGCAGTTCTTC,CASSPRRLAGGNEQFF
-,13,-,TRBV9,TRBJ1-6,TGTGCCAGCAGCTCAGTGGACAGCGAAGTCCTCCACTTT,CASSSVDSEVLHF
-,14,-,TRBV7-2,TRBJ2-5,TGTGCCAGCAGCTTAGCGGGGGGGCTCGAGACCCAGTACTTC,CASSLAGGLETQYF
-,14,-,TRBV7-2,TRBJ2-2,TGTGCCAGCAGCTTTGGCAGGGCGGACGGGGAGCTGTTTTTT,CASSFGRADGELFF
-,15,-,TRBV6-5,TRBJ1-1,TGTGCCAGCACCTCTACGCGGGCTGTGAACACTGAAGCTTTCTTT,CASTSTRAVNTEAFF
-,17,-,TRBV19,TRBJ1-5,TGTGCCAGTAGTATTAGGAGGGCTTGGCGGAGCAATCAGCCCCAGCATTTT,CASSIRRAWRSNQPQHF
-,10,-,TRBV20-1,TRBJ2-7,TGCAGTGCGAGAGACTTCGAGCAGTACTTC,CSARDFEQYF
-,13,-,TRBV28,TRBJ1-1,TGTGCCAGCAGTGAACAGGGTTTTACTGAAGCTTTCTTT,CASSEQGFTEAFF
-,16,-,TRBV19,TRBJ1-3,TGTGCCAGTAGTATCCGACGGCCGACGGAGGGAAACACCATATATTTT,CASSIRRPTEGNTIYF
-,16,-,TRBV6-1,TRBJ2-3,TGTGCCAGCAGTGAAGCCCTAGCCCCGGGCACAGATACGCAGTATTTT,CASSEALAPGTDTQYF
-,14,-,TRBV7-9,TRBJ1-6,TGTGCCAGCAGTTCCGGGGTGCATAATTCACCCCTCCACTTT,CASSSGVHNSPLHF
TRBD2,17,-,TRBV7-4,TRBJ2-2,TGTGCCAGCAGCTTAGCAAAGCGGGGGGTGAACACCGGGGAGCTGTTTTTT,CASSLAKRGVNTGELFF
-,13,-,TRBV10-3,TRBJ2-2,TGTGCCATCAACAGGATGGGTACCGGGGAGCTGTTTTTT,CAINRMGTGELFF
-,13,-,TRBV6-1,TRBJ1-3,TGTGCCAGCAGGGCATTTACTGGAAACACCATATATTTT,CASRAFTGNTIYF
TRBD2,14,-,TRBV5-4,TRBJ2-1,TGTGCCAGCAGCTGGAGACTAGCGGACAGCGAGCAGTTCTTC,CASSWRLADSEQFF
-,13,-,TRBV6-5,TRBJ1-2,TGTGCCAGCAGTTCGCGGAGATTCCACGGCTACACCTTC,CASSSRRFHGYTF
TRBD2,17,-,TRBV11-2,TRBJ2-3,TGTGCCAGCAGCTTAGGTCGAACTAGCGGGTACACAGATACGCAGTATTTT,CASSLGRTSGYTDTQYF
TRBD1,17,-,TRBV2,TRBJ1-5,TGTGCCAGCCGAGGGGACAGGGGGCATCTAGGAAATCAGCCCCAGCATTTT,CASRGDRGHLGNQPQHF
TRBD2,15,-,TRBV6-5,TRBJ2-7,TGTGCCAGCAGTGGACTAGCGACTAGCTCCTACGAGCAGTACTTC,CASSGLATSSYEQYF
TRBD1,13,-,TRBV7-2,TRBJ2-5,TGTGCCAGCAGTCGAGACAGGGGGGAGACCCAGTACTTC,CASSRDRGETQYF
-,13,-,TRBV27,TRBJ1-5,TGTGCCAGCAGTTTTACAGTCAATCAGCCCCAGCATTTT,CASSFTVNQPQHF
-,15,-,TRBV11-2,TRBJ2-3,TGTGCCAGCAGCGAGGGTCGGGGAATCACAGATACGCAGTATTTT,CASSEGRGITDTQYF
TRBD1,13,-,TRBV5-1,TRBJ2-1,TGCGCCAGCAGCCAGGGACAGAAGGATGAGCAGTTCTTC,CASSQGQKDEQFF
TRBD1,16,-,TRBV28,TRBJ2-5,TGTGCCAGCAGCCAAACCGACAGGGGTATTTCGGAGACCCAGTACTTC,CASSQTDRGISETQYF
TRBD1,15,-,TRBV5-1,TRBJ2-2,TGCGCCAGCAGTTACAGGGGTATAGACACCGGGGAGCTGTTTTTT,CASSYRGIDTGELFF
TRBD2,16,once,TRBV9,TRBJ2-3,TGTGCCAGCAGCGTAGGTCTAGCGGGCCGCACAGATACGCAGTATTTT,CASSVGLAGRTDTQYF
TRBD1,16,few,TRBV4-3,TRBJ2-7,TGCGCCAGCAGCCAAGATTGGGACAGGGGCTCCTACGAGCAGTACTTC,CASSQDWDRGSYEQYF
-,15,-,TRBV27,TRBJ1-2,TGTGCCAGCAGTTTAAGTTGGGGGGGCGCGGGAGGCTACACCTTC,CASSLSWGGAGGYTF
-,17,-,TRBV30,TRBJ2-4,TGTGCCTGGACACACGGGGTAGGGAAAATAGCCAAAAACATTCAGTACTTC,CAWTHGVGKIAKNIQYF
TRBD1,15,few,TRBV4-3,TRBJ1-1,TGCGCCAGCAGCCAGGGGGGGACAGGAGATCCTGAAGCTTTCTTT,CASSQGGTGDPEAFF
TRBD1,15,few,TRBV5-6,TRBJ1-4,TGTGCCAGCAGACCCGGACAGGGTTGGTCTGAAAAACTGTTTTTT,CASRPGQGWSEKLFF
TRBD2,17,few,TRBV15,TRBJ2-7,TGTGCCACCAGCTCCCCCGGTAGCGGGTCGAGCTCCTACGAGCAGTACTTC,CATSSPGSGSSSYEQYF
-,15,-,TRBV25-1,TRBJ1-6,TGTGCCAGCAGTGAGACCCAGGGTCCAAATTCACCCCTCCACTTT,CASSETQGPNSPLHF